Listed below are T cell receptor beta chains from one sample, sequenced in a study of radiotherapy plus CTLA-4 blockade in lung cancer. Assay used: immunoSEQ multiplex PCR; TCRdb lists only in-frame clones, some missing. The sample lists 45,000 to 55,000 clones, roughly 80% occurring once. Source: peripheral blood, taken from a patient treated with radiotherapy plus ipilimumab. These TCRs come from a human donor with non-small cell lung cancer who had stable disease on radiotherapy plus ipilimumab. Each CDR3 is given with its conserved first and last residue. A D gene is named only where the DNA matches it firmly. Size tells how often a clone was seen (once, few, many) or the class of an expanded clone, and some rows leave it out.

j_gene | abundance | d_gene | v_gene | CDR3aa | CDR3nt
TRBJ2-5 | NA | NA | TRBV21-1 | CASSTITTRGGGETQYF | TGTGCCAGCAGCACCATTACCACTAGGGGAGGGGGAGAGACCCAGTACTTC
TRBJ1-3 | NA | NA | TRBV10-2 | CASRPPGAGNTIYF | TGCGCCAGCAGGCCCCCCGGGGCTGGAAACACCATATATTTT
TRBJ1-5 | NA | TRBD1 | TRBV28 | CASSLVLQGLQPQHF | TGTGCCAGCAGTTTGGTACTACAGGGGCTGCAGCCCCAGCATTTT
TRBJ2-7 | NA | NA | TRBV29-1 | CSGLARNEQYF | TGCAGCGGCCTCGCGAGGAACGAGCAGTACTTC
TRBJ1-2 | NA | NA | TRBV28 | CASSSRGGIGGYTF | TGTGCCAGCAGCAGCCGCGGAGGGATAGGAGGCTACACCTTC
TRBJ2-1 | NA | NA | TRBV6-1 | CAAVTYNEQFF | TGTGCCGCCGTTACATACAATGAGCAGTTCTTC
TRBJ2-7 | NA | NA | TRBV18 | CASSPAGAYEQYF | TGTGCCAGCTCACCTGCGGGTGCCTACGAGCAGTACTTC
TRBJ1-1 | NA | NA | TRBV30 | CAWSQGYTEAFF | TGTGCCTGGAGTCAGGGCTACACTGAAGCTTTCTTT
TRBJ2-5 | few | TRBD1 | TRBV6-1 | CASSANRGRGETQYF | TGTGCCAGCAGTGCCAACAGGGGGCGCGGGGAGACCCAGTACTTC
TRBJ2-6 | NA | NA | TRBV19 | CASSTRDIGPSSGANVLTF | TGTGCCAGTAGCACACGGGACATTGGCCCCTCCTCTGGGGCCAACGTCCTGACTTTC
TRBJ2-1 | NA | TRBD2 | TRBV11-3 | CASSTRTSGSDNEQFF | TGTGCCAGCAGCACTCGGACTAGCGGGAGTGACAATGAGCAGTTCTTC
TRBJ2-7 | medium-sized | TRBD1 | TRBV29-1 | CSVFNRGSYEQYF | TGCAGCGTTTTTAACAGGGGCTCGTACGAGCAGTACTTC
TRBJ2-7 | few | TRBD1 | TRBV30 | CAWSVGTGVVYEQYF | TGTGCCTGGAGTGTCGGGACAGGGGTCGTCTACGAGCAGTACTTC
TRBJ2-5 | few | TRBD2 | TRBV9 | CASSAGLAGGQETQYF | TGTGCCAGCAGCGCCGGACTAGCGGGAGGACAAGAGACCCAGTACTTC
TRBJ2-7 | few | NA | TRBV7-8 | CASSLGSLEGSYEQYF | TGTGCCAGCAGCTTAGGCAGTTTGGAGGGCTCCTACGAGCAGTACTTC
TRBJ2-3 | NA | NA | TRBV28 | CASSFSSSGTDTQYF | TGTGCCAGCAGTTTTAGTTCTAGCGGCACAGATACGCAGTATTTT
TRBJ2-1 | few | TRBD1 | TRBV5-1 | CASSSLGTGVLNEQFF | TGCGCCAGCAGCTCCCTCGGGACAGGGGTGTTAAATGAGCAGTTCTTC
TRBJ2-1 | NA | TRBD2 | TRBV15 | CATSREAGIYNEQFF | TGTGCCACCAGCAGAGAAGCGGGGATTTACAATGAGCAGTTCTTC
TRBJ2-1 | NA | TRBD1 | TRBV7-8 | CASSSLTGSSYNEQFF | TGTGCCAGCAGCTCTCTGACAGGGAGCTCCTACAATGAGCAGTTCTTC
TRBJ2-4 | NA | TRBD1 | TRBV27 | CASSTDRGDIQYF | TGTGCCAGCAGCACCGACAGGGGAGACATTCAGTACTTC
TRBJ2-7 | NA | TRBD1 | TRBV5-6 | CASSWGQGANEQYF | TGTGCCAGCAGCTGGGGACAGGGGGCCAACGAGCAGTACTTC
TRBJ1-2 | NA | NA | TRBV28 | CASSLGWGGAPSGYTF | TGTGCCAGCAGTTTGGGGTGGGGAGGGGCCCCTTCTGGCTACACCTTC
TRBJ2-7 | few | NA | TRBV29-1 | CSVELLIGSEQYF | TGCAGCGTTGAACTTTTGATAGGGAGCGAGCAGTACTTC
TRBJ2-1 | NA | TRBD1 | TRBV28 | CASSFAGQAYNEQFF | TGTGCCAGCAGTTTCGCGGGACAGGCCTACAATGAGCAGTTCTTC
TRBJ1-2 | few | NA | TRBV19 | CASNIGANYGYTF | TGTGCCAGTAATATCGGAGCTAACTATGGCTACACCTTC
TRBJ2-3 | NA | TRBD2 | TRBV9 | CASSGGTSGGEIDTQYF | TGTGCCAGCAGCGGGGGGACTAGCGGGGGGGAGATAGATACGCAGTATTTT
TRBJ2-2 | NA | TRBD2 | TRBV5-5 | CASSSGVAGGWAGELFF | TGTGCCAGCAGCTCCGGGGTAGCGGGAGGTTGGGCCGGGGAGCTGTTTTTT
TRBJ2-4 | few | NA | TRBV28 | CASSLIGEAKNIQYF | TGTGCCAGCAGTTTGATAGGGGAAGCCAAAAACATTCAGTACTTC
TRBJ2-7 | few | NA | TRBV21-1 | CASSKGGVYEQYF | TGTGCCAGCAGCAAAGGGGGGGTCTACGAGCAGTACTTC
TRBJ1-2 | NA | TRBD1 | TRBV25-1 | CASSDQGAYGYTF | TGTGCCAGCAGTGATCAGGGGGCGTATGGCTACACCTTC
TRBJ2-3 | NA | TRBD2 | TRBV28 | CASSPASGRAIDTQYF | TGTGCCAGCAGTCCGGCTAGCGGGAGGGCAATAGATACGCAGTATTTT
TRBJ1-1 | NA | TRBD1 | TRBV7-2 | CASSTRGFGTEAFF | TGTGCCAGCAGCACCAGGGGGTTTGGAACTGAAGCTTTCTTT
TRBJ2-3 | NA | TRBD2 | TRBV7-2 | CASSLGTSGRPHF | TGTGCCAGCAGCCTCGGGACTAGCGGGAGGCCACATTTT
TRBJ2-5 | once | NA | TRBV5-1 | CASSLSTSSGETQYF | TGCGCCAGCAGCTTATCGACATCCTCTGGGGAGACCCAGTACTTC
TRBJ2-1 | NA | TRBD2 | TRBV5-1 | CASSETSGAAYNEQFF | TGCGCCAGCAGCGAGACTAGCGGGGCTGCCTACAATGAGCAGTTCTTC
TRBJ2-3 | NA | TRBD2 | TRBV28 | CASSPTGLAGSSSTDTQYF | TGTGCCAGCAGTCCGACGGGACTAGCGGGTTCATCTAGCACAGATACGCAGTATTTT
TRBJ2-5 | NA | TRBD1 | TRBV5-8 | CASSRTGVVQETQYF | TGTGCCAGCAGTCGTACAGGGGTGGTCCAAGAGACCCAGTACTTC
TRBJ2-6 | NA | NA | TRBV10-2 | CASSDGGSGANVLTF | TGCGCCAGCAGTGATGGGGGGAGCGGGGCCAACGTCCTGACTTTC
TRBJ2-3 | once | TRBD1 | TRBV4-3 | CASSLGTGVLGDTQYF | TGCGCCAGCAGCCTCGGGACAGGGGTGTTAGGGGATACGCAGTATTTT